This is a list of T cell receptor beta chains from one sample in a study of blood T cell repertoires in COVID-19. Profiled with immunoSEQ multiplex PCR; TCRdb holds only in-frame clones, not every one. The sample consists of some 96,000 clones, around nine tenths of them appearing once. The sequenced material came from peripheral blood. Receptor source: a man aged 50-59 years with acute or convalescent COVID-19. CDR3s include the opening cysteine and the closing phenylalanine or tryptophan.

>TRBJ2-1|TRBV7-7
CASSSPPNSHFHEQFF
>TRBJ1-2|TRBV20-1
CSVRAGEGYTF
>TRBJ2-7|TRBV18
CASSAFPFSGRITYEQYF
>TRBJ1-2|TRBV6-5
CASSYNKDYGYTF
>TRBJ1-3|TRBV19
CASLTGASGNTIYF
>TRBJ2-1|TRBV9
CASSPEVSRQFF
>TRBJ1-2|TRBV7-2
CASSQGVGRLGYTF
>TRBJ2-5|TRBV19
CASSSGSRGGMETQYF
>TRBJ1-2|TRBV5-1
CASSLIRGADGYTF
>TRBJ2-7|TRBV4-1
CASSQGDSTSEQYF
>TRBJ2-7|TRBV18
CASTTSGGSYEQYF
>TRBJ1-2|TRBV18
CASSPTGTDYGYTF
>TRBJ1-2|TRBV5-1
CASSSSDRLYGYTF
>TRBJ2-1|TRBV5-1
CASSPGTRDANEQFF
>TRBJ2-3|TRBV2
CASRLAQRDTQYF
>TRBJ1-4|TRBV12-5
CASGLMDRGGGTNEKLFF
>TRBJ1-2|TRBV19
CASSLNRVGYTF
>TRBJ2-1|TRBV10-3
CAISEAIAVVLYEQFF
>TRBJ2-7|TRBV14
CASSPYATAGGVEQYF
>TRBJ1-1|TRBV2
CASSRRSNTEAFF
>TRBJ1-2|TRBV30
CAWTTGGLGYGYTF
>TRBJ1-2|TRBV3-1/TRBV3-2
CASSPTWVYGYTF
>TRBJ1-1|TRBV23-1
CASSQSGTPYTEAFF
>TRBJ2-1|TRBV2
CASSERVSYNEQFF
>TRBJ2-2|TRBV7-7
CASSSSGILSGELFF
>TRBJ1-6|TRBV7-8
CASSLGPGGSYNSPLHF
>TRBJ1-2|TRBV9
CASSPTGGASYGYTF
>TRBJ2-7|TRBV2
CASSDEGARGLEQYF
>TRBJ2-1|TRBV14
CASSARPLGREQFF
>TRBJ2-3|TRBV19
CASSIFLARATDTQYF
>TRBJ1-2|TRBV6-1
CASSEARIIFGGYTF
>TRBJ2-2|TRBV5-5
CASSFGLAGTGELFF
>TRBJ2-5|TRBV27
CASRALAGKETQYF
>TRBJ2-1|TRBV10-2
CASSDIGFSGSNEQFF
>TRBJ1-1|TRBV5-1
CASSLGTAPNTEAFF
>TRBJ1-1|TRBV7-9
CASSSDRGSRRAFF
>TRBJ1-1|TRBV18
CASSPTNTEAFF